This TCR beta chain was profiled in a study of technical replicates of blood from a handful of donors. Clones were read by immunoSEQ multiplex PCR, and TCRdb kept only the in-frame ones, dropping some. The data contain 35,000 to 50,000 clones, 96% of them seen just once; the ten biggest clones take up about 0.37%. Material: T cells isolated from PBMCs. This receptor was taken from a human donor in good health.

CDR3 coding DNA: TGCGCCAGCAGCCAAGACTTTTGGGGCGGTCCGAACTATGGCTACACCTTC. This encodes CASSQDFWGGPNYGYTF. This chain connects TRBV4-3 to TRBJ1-2, with D possibly being TRBD1 (5 bases). The V end was cut by 0 bases, the J end by 2 bases, with 16 bases between. Per germline, CDR1 LGHNA and CDR2 YSLEER. There are 17 residues in the CDR3.